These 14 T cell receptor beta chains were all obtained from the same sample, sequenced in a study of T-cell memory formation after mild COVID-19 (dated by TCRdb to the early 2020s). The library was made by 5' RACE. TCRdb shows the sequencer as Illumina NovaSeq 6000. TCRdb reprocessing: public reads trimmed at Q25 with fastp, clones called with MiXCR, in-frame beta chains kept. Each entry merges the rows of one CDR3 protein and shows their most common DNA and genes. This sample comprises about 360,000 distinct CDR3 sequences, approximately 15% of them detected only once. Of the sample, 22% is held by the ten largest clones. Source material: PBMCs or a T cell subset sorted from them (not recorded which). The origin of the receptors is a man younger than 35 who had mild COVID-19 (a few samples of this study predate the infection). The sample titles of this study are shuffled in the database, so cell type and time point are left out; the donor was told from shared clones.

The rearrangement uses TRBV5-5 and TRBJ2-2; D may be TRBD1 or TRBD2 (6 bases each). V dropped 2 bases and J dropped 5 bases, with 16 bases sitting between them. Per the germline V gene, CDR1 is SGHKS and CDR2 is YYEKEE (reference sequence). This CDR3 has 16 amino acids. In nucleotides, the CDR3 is TGTGCCAGCAGCTTATATGGGGGGACAACAACCGGGGAGCTGTTTTTT. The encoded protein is CASSLYGGTTTGELFF.

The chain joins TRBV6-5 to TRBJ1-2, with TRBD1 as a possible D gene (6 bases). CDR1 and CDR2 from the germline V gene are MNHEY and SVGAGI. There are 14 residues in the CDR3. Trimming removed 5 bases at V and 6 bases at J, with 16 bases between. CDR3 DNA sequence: TGTGCCAGCAGTCTACAGGGAGGAGTCGATGGCTACACCTTC. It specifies CASSLQGGVDGYTF.

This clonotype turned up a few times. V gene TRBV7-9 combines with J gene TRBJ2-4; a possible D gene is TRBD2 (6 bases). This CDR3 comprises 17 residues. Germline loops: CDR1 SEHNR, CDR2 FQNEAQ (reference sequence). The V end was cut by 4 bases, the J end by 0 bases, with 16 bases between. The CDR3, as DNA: TGTGCCAGCAGCTCTCGGGAGACAGACCCAGCCAAAAACATTCAGTACTTC. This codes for CASSSRETDPAKNIQYF. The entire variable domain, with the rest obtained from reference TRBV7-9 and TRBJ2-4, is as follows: DTGVSQNPRHKITKRGQNVTFRCDPISEHNRLYWYRQTLGQGPEFLTYFQNEAQLEKSRLLSDRFSAERPKGSFSTLEIQRTEQGDSAMYLCASSSRETDPAKNIQYFGAGTRLSVL.

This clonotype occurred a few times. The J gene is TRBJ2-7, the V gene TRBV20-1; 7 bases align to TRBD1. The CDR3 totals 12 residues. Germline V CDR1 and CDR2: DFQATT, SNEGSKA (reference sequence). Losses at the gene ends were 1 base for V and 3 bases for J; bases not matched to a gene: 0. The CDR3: CSARGDSYEQYV. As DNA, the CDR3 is TGCAGTGCTAGAGGGGACAGCTACGAGCAGTACGTC.

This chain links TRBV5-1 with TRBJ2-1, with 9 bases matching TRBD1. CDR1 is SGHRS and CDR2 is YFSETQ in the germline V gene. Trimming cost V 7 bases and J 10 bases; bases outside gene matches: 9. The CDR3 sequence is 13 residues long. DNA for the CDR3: TGCGCCAGCGGACAACAGGGGGCAAGCGAGCAGTTCTTC. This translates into CASGQQGASEQFF.

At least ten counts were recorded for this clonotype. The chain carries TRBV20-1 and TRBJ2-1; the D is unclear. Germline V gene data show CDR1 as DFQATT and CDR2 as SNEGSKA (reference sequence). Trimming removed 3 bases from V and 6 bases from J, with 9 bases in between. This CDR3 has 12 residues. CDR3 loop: CSASAGFNEQFF. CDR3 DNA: TGCAGTGCTAGTGCCGGGTTCAATGAGCAGTTCTTC.

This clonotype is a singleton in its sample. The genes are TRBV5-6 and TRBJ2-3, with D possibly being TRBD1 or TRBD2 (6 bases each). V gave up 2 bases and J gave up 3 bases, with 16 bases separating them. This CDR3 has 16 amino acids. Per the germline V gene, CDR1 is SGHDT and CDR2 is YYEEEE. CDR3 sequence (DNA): TGTGCCAGCAGCTTTGATGTGAAAGGGGGGACAGATACGCAGTATTTT. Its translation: CASSFDVKGGTDTQYF.

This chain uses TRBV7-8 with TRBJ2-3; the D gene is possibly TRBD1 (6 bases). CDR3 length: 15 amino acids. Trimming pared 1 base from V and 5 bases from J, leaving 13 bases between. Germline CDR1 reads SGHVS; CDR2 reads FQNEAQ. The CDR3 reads CASSLGDNSRDTQYF. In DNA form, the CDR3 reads TGTGCCAGCAGCTTAGGGGACAATTCCCGAGATACGCAGTATTTT.

The CDR3 spells CASSSGGPLLSGANVLTF. The CDR3 DNA reads as TGTGCCAGTTCCTCAGGGGGGCCCCTTCTCTCTGGGGCCAACGTCCTGACTTTC. This chain connects TRBV19 to TRBJ2-6, with a possible D match to TRBD1 (7 bases). V lost 8 bases, J lost 0 bases, and 20 bases lay in between. From germline, CDR1 is LNHDA and CDR2 SQIVND (reference sequence). The CDR3 consists of 18 residues. Filled out from reference TRBV19 and TRBJ2-6, the complete variable domain reads DGGITQSPKYLFRKEGQNVTLSCEQNLNHDAMYWYRQDPGQGLRLIYYSQIVNDFQKGDIAEGYSVSREKKESFPLTVTSAQKNPTAFYLCASSSGGPLLSGANVLTFGAGSRLTVL.

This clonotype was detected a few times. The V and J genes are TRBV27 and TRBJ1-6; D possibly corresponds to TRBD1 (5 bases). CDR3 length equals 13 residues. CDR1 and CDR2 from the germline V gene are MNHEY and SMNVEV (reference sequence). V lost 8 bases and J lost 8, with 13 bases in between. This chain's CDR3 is CASGWWGDSPLHF. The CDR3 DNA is TGTGCCAGCGGGTGGTGGGGGGATTCACCCCTCCACTTT.

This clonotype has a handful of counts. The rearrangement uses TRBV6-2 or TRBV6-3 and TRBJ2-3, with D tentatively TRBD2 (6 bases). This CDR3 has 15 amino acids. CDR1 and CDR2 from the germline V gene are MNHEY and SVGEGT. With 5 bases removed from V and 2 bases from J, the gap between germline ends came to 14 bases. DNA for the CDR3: TGTGCCAGCAGTCCTAGGAGGGTATACACAGATACGCAGTATTTT. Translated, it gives CASSPRRVYTDTQYF.

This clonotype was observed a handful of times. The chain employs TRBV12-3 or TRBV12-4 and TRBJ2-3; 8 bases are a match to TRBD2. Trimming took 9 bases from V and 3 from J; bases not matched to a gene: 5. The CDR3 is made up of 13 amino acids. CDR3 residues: CASGAGVTDTQYF. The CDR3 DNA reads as TGTGCCAGTGGAGCGGGGGTTACAGATACGCAGTATTTT.

The DNA for the CDR3 is TGCGCCAGCAGCCTTGGGACAGGGGTACGCGAGCAGTACGTC. Its translation: CASSLGTGVREQYV. The genes are TRBV5-1 and TRBJ2-7; 10 positions agree with TRBD1. Germline V gene data show CDR1 as SGHRS and CDR2 as YFSETQ. J was trimmed by 6 bases and V by 4 bases; bases with no gene match: 7. The length of the CDR3 is 14 residues.

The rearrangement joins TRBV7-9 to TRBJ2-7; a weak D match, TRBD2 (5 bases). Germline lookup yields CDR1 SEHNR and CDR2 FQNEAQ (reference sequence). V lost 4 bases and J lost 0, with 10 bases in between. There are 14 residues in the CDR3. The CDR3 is CASSSSTSSYEQYF. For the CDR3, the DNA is TGTGCCAGCAGCTCTAGCACAAGCTCCTACGAGCAGTACTTC.